These 24 T cell receptor beta chains share one sample of origin, sequenced in a study of shared clonotypes between healthy human individuals. The repertoire was sequenced with immunoSEQ multiplex PCR; TCRdb's copy has only in-frame clones and lacks some. The table has roughly 380,000 clones, around 96% seen once. The sequenced sample was memory CD8+ T cells sorted from blood. Subset denoted: CD45RO+ cells pooled with CCR7-negative TemRA cells. These receptor sequences come from a man aged 30 to 45 in good health.

The V and J genes are TRBV30 and TRBJ1-2, with D possibly TRBD1 on 5 matching bases. V was pared by 1 base and J by 2 bases, with 11 bases between. This CDR3 has 14 residues. Germline CDR1 GTSNPN, CDR2 SVGIG (reference sequence). The CDR3 loop reads CAWSDWDWNYGYTF. Written as DNA, the CDR3 is TGTGCCTGGAGTGATTGGGACTGGAACTATGGCTACACCTTC.

This chain connects TRBV19 to TRBJ2-7; TRBD1 aligns across 11 bases. J gave up 7 bases and V 9 bases, and 8 bases lay outside the gene matches. Germline V gene sequence: CDR1 LNHDA, CDR2 SQIVND (reference sequence). This CDR3 has 13 residues. The CDR3 protein is CASTGQGADEQYF. The CDR3 region has the DNA TGTGCCAGCACAGGACAGGGGGCGGATGAGCAGTACTTC.

V and J are TRBV6-6 and TRBJ2-3, with D tentatively TRBD2 (5 bases). The V gene's germline CDR1 is MNHNY and CDR2 SVGAGI (reference sequence). V gave up 0 bases and J gave up 4 bases, with 8 bases separating them. This CDR3 has 14 amino acids. For the CDR3, the DNA is TGTGCCAGCAGTTACTCCGTCGGGGCAGATACGCAGTATTTT. It translates to CASSYSVGADTQYF.

The chain employs TRBV27 and TRBJ2-6; no definite D call. V lost 4 bases to trimming and J lost 2 bases, with 6 bases between them. Germline V lookup: CDR1 MNHEY, CDR2 SMNVEV (reference sequence). The CDR3 covers 14 residues. The CDR3 region is CASSSRPGANVLTF. CDR3 nucleotides: TGTGCCAGCAGTTCCCGACCTGGGGCCAACGTCCTGACTTTC.

This chain uses TRBV6-5 with TRBJ2-3, with 7 positions matching TRBD2. The CDR3 spans 15 residues. Germline CDR1 and CDR2: MNHEY and SVGAGI. After removal of 1 base from V and 4 bases from J, the junction contained 5 bases not matched to a gene. The CDR3 sequence is CASSYLGGSADTQYF. DNA for the CDR3: TGTGCCAGCAGTTACTTGGGCGGGAGCGCAGATACGCAGTATTTT.

This sequence joins TRBV27 and TRBJ2-7, with unresolved D. Trimming took 4 bases from V and 4 from J, leaving 14 bases between them. The germline gives CDR1 MNHEY, CDR2 SMNVEV (reference sequence). This CDR3 spans 14 amino acids. DNA for the CDR3: TGTGCCAGCAGTTATCGGATTAGTCCATACGAGCAGTACTTC. Amino acids: CASSYRISPYEQYF.

The J gene is TRBJ2-1, the V gene TRBV11-2; 14 positions agree with TRBD2. The CDR3 consists of 16 residues. The V gene end was trimmed by 1 base and the J gene end by 6 bases; junction bases not matched to a gene: 2. Germline values: CDR1 SGHAT, CDR2 FQNNGV. This CDR3 is CASSLVGTSGSNEQFF. The CDR3 DNA is TGTGCCAGCAGCTTAGTGGGGACTAGCGGGAGCAATGAGCAGTTCTTC. Together with reference TRBV11-2 and TRBJ2-1, the CDR3 gives the full variable domain: EAGVAQSPRYKIIEKRQSVAFWCNPISGHATLYWYQQILGQGPKLLIQFQNNGVVDDSQLPKDRFSAERLKGVDSTLKIQPAKLEDSAVYLCASSLVGTSGSNEQFFGPGTRLTVL.

This sequence joins TRBV19 and TRBJ2-7; no definite D call. The CDR3 runs to 15 residues. V gave up 6 bases and J gave up 2 bases, with 17 bases separating them. CDR1 is LNHDA and CDR2 is SQIVND in the germline V gene (reference sequence). The CDR3 DNA reads TGTGCCAGTAGCCTTGTAGAAGGCGGAGCCTACGAGCAGTACTTC. Translation: CASSLVEGGAYEQYF.

The rearrangement joins TRBV28 to TRBJ2-7, with a possible D match to TRBD2 (7 bases). The V and J ends lost 3 bases and 3 bases respectively, with 12 bases between them. The CDR3 contains 14 residues. Germline V gene lookup returns CDR1 MDHEN and CDR2 SYDVKM. CDR3 sequence (DNA): TGTGCCAGCAGTTTTCAGGGAGGGGGCTACGAGCAGTACTTC. This encodes CASSFQGGGYEQYF.

V and J are TRBV19 and TRBJ2-1; either TRBD1 or TRBD2 may supply D (5 bases each). The V end lost 8 bases, the J end lost 7 bases, and 15 bases lay between the germline ends. Germline V gene lookup returns CDR1 LNHDA and CDR2 SQIVND (reference sequence). The CDR3 has 13 residues. The CDR3 loop reads CASFRQGGNEQFF. The CDR3 region has the DNA TGTGCCAGTTTTCGTCAGGGCGGGAATGAGCAGTTCTTC.

This clone has only one observation. The chain has TRBV6-5 and TRBJ2-1, with no clear D. The V and J ends lost 3 bases and 6 bases respectively, with 3 bases between them. Germline V gene data show CDR1 as MNHEY and CDR2 as SVGAGI. The CDR3 sequence is 11 residues long. CDR3: CASSYFNEQFF. CDR3 in DNA: TGTGCCAGCAGTTATTTCAATGAGCAGTTCTTC.

As for this clone: Other DNA variants within this sample encode the same CDR3. The J gene is TRBJ2-7, the V gene TRBV10-3; unclear D gene. Germline CDR1 reads ENHRY; CDR2 reads SYGVKD. V was shortened by 0 bases and J by 4 bases, with 4 bases between the two germline ends. The CDR3 sequence is 12 residues long. The DNA for the CDR3 is TGTGCCATCAGTGAGTCAGGGTACGAGCAGTACTTC. This encodes CAISESGYEQYF.

The V gene is TRBV4-2, the J gene TRBJ2-1; no clear D gene. Trimming took off 4 bases at V and 7 bases at J, with 17 bases between the two ends. CDR3 length: 15 amino acids. Germline V gives CDR1 LGHNA, CDR2 YNFKEQ. Written as DNA, the CDR3 is TGTGCCAGCAGCCCCCGCGGATACCTTAGGAATGAGCAGTTCTTC. It is translated as CASSPRGYLRNEQFF.

The V and J genes are TRBV6-5 and TRBJ2-5, with D tentatively TRBD2 (6 bases). V was cut by 4 bases and J by 5 bases, with 17 bases left in between. CDR1 and CDR2 (germline): MNHEY, SVGAGI. This CDR3 comprises 15 residues. The CDR3 DNA sequence: TGTGCCAGCAGTTCGATACCGACTAGAGGGGAGACCCAGTACTTC. Protein sequence: CASSSIPTRGETQYF.

The table lists this clone with a few counts. V is TRBV28 and J is TRBJ2-3; 13 nucleotides line up with TRBD2. V lost 6 bases and J lost 4; bases outside the gene matches: 1. The CDR3 length is 14 residues. Germline V gene sequence: CDR1 MDHEN, CDR2 SYDVKM. CDR3 coding DNA: TGTGCCAGCAGACTAGCGGGAGGGCCAGATACGCAGTATTTT. As protein: CASRLAGGPDTQYF.

Only one count was recorded for this clone. This chain uses TRBV7-9 with TRBJ2-7, with 7 positions matching TRBD1. V was pared by 10 bases and J by 2 bases, with 11 bases of the junction left unmatched. Germline V lookup: CDR1 SEHNR, CDR2 FQNEAQ (reference sequence). The CDR3 length is 14 residues. The CDR3 coding sequence is TGTGCCACCCAAGATCGGACAGGAGCCTACGAGCAGTACTTC. It is translated as CATQDRTGAYEQYF.

The CDR3 DNA is TGTGCCAGCAGCAATAAAGGGAGTGGGGGGAATACCGGGGAGCTGTTTTTT. This translates into CASSNKGSGGNTGELFF. The chain carries TRBV21-1 and TRBJ2-2; no check of the table's D call, TRBD2, against the DNA was made. TRBV21-1 is labeled a pseudogene. CDR3 length equals 17 residues.

The V call is TRBV28, the J call TRBJ2-3; TRBD2 matches 14 bases. The germline gives CDR1 MDHEN, CDR2 SYDVKM. The CDR3 runs to 18 residues. Trimming cost V 2 bases and J 4 bases; bases outside gene matches: 8. Here the CDR3 reads CASSLEATSGRGADTQYF. CDR3 nucleotides: TGTGCCAGCAGTTTAGAGGCGACTAGCGGGAGGGGCGCAGATACGCAGTATTTT. The full variable domain, completed using reference TRBV28 and TRBJ2-3, is DVKVTQSSRYLVKRTGEKVFLECVQDMDHENMFWYRQDPGLGLRLIYFSYDVKMKEKGDIPEGYSVSREKKERFSLILESASTNQTSMYLCASSLEATSGRGADTQYFGPGTRLTVL.

In this sample, this clone turned up a few times. The V gene is TRBV19, the J gene TRBJ1-1; D not certain. Germline assignment: CDR1 LNHDA and CDR2 SQIVND (reference sequence). This CDR3 is 12 amino acids long. Trimming removed 3 bases from V and 1 base from J, with 3 bases in between. The CDR3 spells CASSMGNTEAFF. Here the CDR3 DNA reads TGTGCCAGTAGTATGGGGAACACTGAAGCTTTCTTT. Together with reference TRBV19 and TRBJ1-1, the CDR3 gives the full variable domain: DGGITQSPKYLFRKEGQNVTLSCEQNLNHDAMYWYRQDPGQGLRLIYYSQIVNDFQKGDIAEGYSVSREKKESFPLTVTSAQKNPTAFYLCASSMGNTEAFFGQGTRLTVV.

CDR3 residues: CASGREDGYTF. The CDR3 DNA sequence: TGCGCCAGCGGTCGGGAAGATGGCTACACCTTC. The chain recombines TRBV5-1 with TRBJ1-2; D gene unclear. The germline V gene encodes CDR1 SGHRS and CDR2 YFSETQ. Trimming cost V 7 bases and J 6 bases, with 10 bases left between them. CDR3 length: 11 amino acids.

This chain joins TRBV6-1 and TRBJ2-1, with unresolved D. CDR1 MNHNS and CDR2 SASEGT come from the germline V gene. Trimming pared 6 bases from V and 6 bases from J, leaving 12 bases between. The CDR3 extends over 13 amino acids. CDR3 loop: CASRMISPNEQFF. The CDR3 DNA reads as TGTGCCAGCAGGATGATCAGTCCCAATGAGCAGTTCTTC.

The chain uses TRBV6-5 and TRBJ1-3; no clear D gene. The CDR3 consists of 16 residues. Per germline, CDR1 MNHEY and CDR2 SVGAGI. Trimming shortened V by 1 base and J by 4 bases, and 14 bases separated the two germline ends. The CDR3, as DNA: TGTGCCAGCAGTTACTACATTCCTACCCACGGAAACACCATATATTTT. Residues: CASSYYIPTHGNTIYF.

The genes are TRBV9 and TRBJ2-1; 7 bases fit TRBD2. The CDR3 spans 16 residues. The V segment lost 0 bases and the J segment 3 bases; nucleotides outside the gene matches: 6. Germline loops: CDR1 SGDLS, CDR2 YYNGEE. The CDR3 DNA reads TGTGCCAGCAGCGTAGCCCGGCTAGCGGTCTACAATGAGCAGTTCTTC. Its protein is CASSVARLAVYNEQFF.

J is TRBJ1-2 and V is TRBV6-5, with D maybe TRBD1 (6 bases). This CDR3 comprises 14 residues. Germline V gives CDR1 MNHEY, CDR2 SVGAGI. V was shortened by 7 bases and J by 3 bases, with 15 bases between the two germline ends. The CDR3 sequence is CASTTRGGDYGYTF. The CDR3 DNA reads as TGTGCCAGCACCACCAGAGGGGGGGACTATGGCTACACCTTC.